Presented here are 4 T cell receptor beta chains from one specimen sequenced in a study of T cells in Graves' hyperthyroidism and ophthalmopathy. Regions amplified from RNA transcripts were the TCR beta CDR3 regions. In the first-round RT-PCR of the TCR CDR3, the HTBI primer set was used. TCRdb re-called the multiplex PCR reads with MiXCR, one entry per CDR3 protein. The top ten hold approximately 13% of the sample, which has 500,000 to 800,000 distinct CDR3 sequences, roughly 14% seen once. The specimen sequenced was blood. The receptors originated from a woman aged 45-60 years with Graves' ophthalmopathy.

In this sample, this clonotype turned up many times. This chain's CDR3 is CSVGTSGEVGTQYF. Written as DNA, the CDR3 is TGCAGCGTGGGGACTAGCGGGGAGGTCGGTACGCAGTATTTT. V gene TRBV29-1 combines with J gene TRBJ2-3; 13 bases align to TRBD2. Germline assignment: CDR1 SQVTM and CDR2 ANQGSEA. With 6 bases clipped from V and 8 bases from J, the junction kept 8 bases outside the gene matches. The CDR3 is made up of 14 amino acids.

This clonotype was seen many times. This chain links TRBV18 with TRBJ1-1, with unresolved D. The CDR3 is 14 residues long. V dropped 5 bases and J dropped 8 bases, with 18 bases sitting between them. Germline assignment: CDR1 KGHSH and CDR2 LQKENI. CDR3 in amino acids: CASSFASPPAEAFF. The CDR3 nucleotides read TGTGCCAGCTCATTTGCTTCCCCCCCGGCGGAAGCTTTCTTT.

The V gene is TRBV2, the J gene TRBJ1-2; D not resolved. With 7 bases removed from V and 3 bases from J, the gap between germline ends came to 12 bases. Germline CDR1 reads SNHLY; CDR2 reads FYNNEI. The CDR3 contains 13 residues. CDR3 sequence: CASINTSYYGYTF. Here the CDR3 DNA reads TGTGCCAGCATAAACACCTCGTACTATGGCTACACCTTC.

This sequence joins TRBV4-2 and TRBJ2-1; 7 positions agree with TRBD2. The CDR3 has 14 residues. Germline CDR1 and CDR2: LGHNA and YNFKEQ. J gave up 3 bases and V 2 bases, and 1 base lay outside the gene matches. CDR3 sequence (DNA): TGTGCCAGCAGCCAATCTAGCGGCTACAATGAGCAGTTCTTC. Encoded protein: CASSQSSGYNEQFF.